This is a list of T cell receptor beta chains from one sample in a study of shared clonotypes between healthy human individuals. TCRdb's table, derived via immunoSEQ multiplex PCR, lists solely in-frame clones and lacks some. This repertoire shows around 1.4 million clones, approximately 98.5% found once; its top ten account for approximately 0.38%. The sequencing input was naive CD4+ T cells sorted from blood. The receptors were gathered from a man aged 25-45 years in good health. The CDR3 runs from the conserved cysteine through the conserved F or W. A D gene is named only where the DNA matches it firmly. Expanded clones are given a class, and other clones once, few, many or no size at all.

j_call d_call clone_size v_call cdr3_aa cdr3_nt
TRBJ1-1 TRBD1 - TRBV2 CATSGGVSEAFF TGTGCCACCTCAGGGGGAGTCTCTGAAGCTTTCTTT
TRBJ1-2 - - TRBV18 CASSGDRDYGYTF TGTGCCAGCTCGGGGGACCGTGACTATGGCTACACCTTC
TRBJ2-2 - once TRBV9 CASSVGSGPNTGELFF TGTGCCAGCAGCGTAGGTAGCGGTCCGAACACCGGGGAGCTGTTTTTT
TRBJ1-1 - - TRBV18 CASSPKGTEAFF TGTGCCAGCTCACCCAAGGGAACTGAAGCTTTCTTT
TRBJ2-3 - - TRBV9 CASSVGPRGAGTDTQYF TGTGCCAGCAGCGTAGGCCCCCGGGGGGCGGGCACAGATACGCAGTATTTT
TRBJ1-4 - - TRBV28 CASSAYRAVNEKLFF TGTGCCAGCAGTGCCTACAGGGCCGTTAATGAAAAACTGTTTTTT
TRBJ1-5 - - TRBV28 CASSPLGGTGSQHF TGTGCCAGCAGTCCCCTCGGCGGAACGGGGTCCCAGCATTTT
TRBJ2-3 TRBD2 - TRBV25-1 CASSSGTSGSTDTQYF TGTGCCAGCAGTTCAGGGACTAGCGGGAGCACAGATACGCAGTATTTT
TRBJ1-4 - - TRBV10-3 CAISVKGGEKLFF TGTGCCATCAGTGTGAAGGGAGGTGAAAAACTGTTTTTT
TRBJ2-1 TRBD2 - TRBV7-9 CASTVAGYNEQFF TGTGCCAGCACCGTAGCGGGATACAATGAGCAGTTCTTC
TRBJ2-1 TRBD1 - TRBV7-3 CASSSDPPGGYNEQFF TGTGCCAGCAGCTCCGACCCCCCAGGGGGATACAATGAGCAGTTCTTC
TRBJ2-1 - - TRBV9 CASSVVGGNLFF TGTGCCAGCAGCGTAGTGGGGGGAAATCTGTTCTTC
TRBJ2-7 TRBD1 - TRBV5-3 CARSKDRFSYEQYF TGTGCCAGAAGCAAGGACAGGTTTTCCTACGAGCAGTACTTC
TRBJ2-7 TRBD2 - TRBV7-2 CASSLVTGLVTYEQYF TGTGCCAGCAGCTTAGTCACGGGACTAGTTACCTACGAGCAGTACTTC
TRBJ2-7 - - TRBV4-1 CASSRPGPAGEQYF TGCGCCAGCAGCCGCCCGGGACCGGCGGGGGAGCAGTACTTC
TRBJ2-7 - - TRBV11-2 CASSLRGLEYF TGTGCCAGCAGCTTAAGGGGTTTAGAGTACTTC
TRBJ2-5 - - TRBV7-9 CASSLATGVETQYF TGTGCCAGCAGCTTAGCTACGGGAGTGGAGACCCAGTACTTC
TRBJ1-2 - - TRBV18 CASSPARQPYGYTF TGTGCCAGCTCACCGGCCCGACAGCCCTATGGCTACACCTTC
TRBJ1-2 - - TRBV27 CASSPLIQGDGYTF TGTGCCAGCAGTCCCTTAATACAGGGAGATGGCTACACCTTC
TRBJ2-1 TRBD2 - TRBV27 CASSSLGLAGTSEQFF TGTGCCAGCAGTTCTCTGGGACTAGCGGGAACTAGTGAGCAGTTCTTC
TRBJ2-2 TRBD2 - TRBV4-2 CASRRLAGGPFDTGELFF TGTGCCAGCAGGAGACTAGCGGGAGGGCCTTTCGATACCGGGGAGCTGTTTTTT
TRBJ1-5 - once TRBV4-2 CASSQGSGRAVDQPQHF TGTGCCAGCAGCCAAGGAAGCGGTAGGGCGGTTGATCAGCCCCAGCATTTT
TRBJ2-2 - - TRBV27 CASRQTGELFF TGTGCCAGCCGGCAGACCGGGGAGCTGTTTTTT
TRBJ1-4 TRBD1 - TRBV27 CASSPWTGGSEKLFF TGTGCCAGCAGTCCCTGGACAGGGGGCTCGGAAAAACTGTTTTTT
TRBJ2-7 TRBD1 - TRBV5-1 CASSTGQAQYF TGCGCCAGCAGCACCGGACAGGCGCAGTACTTC
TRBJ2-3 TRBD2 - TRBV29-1 CSVAPSGSGNTDTQYF TGCAGCGTTGCCCCCTCGGGTAGCGGGAACACAGATACGCAGTATTTT
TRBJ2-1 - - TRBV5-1 CASSPRDNSYNEQFF TGCGCCAGCAGCCCGAGGGACAACTCCTACAATGAGCAGTTCTTC
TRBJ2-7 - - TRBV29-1 CSAFGGYEQYF TGCAGCGCCTTTGGGGGCTACGAGCAGTACTTC
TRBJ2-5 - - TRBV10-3 CAISERAQETQYF TGTGCCATCAGTGAGAGGGCACAAGAGACCCAGTACTTC
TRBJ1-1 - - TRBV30 CAWSVWGTEAFF TGTGCCTGGAGTGTATGGGGGACTGAAGCTTTCTTT
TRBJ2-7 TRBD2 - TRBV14 CASSQGTSGSYEQYF TGTGCCAGCAGCCAGGGGACTAGCGGAAGTTACGAGCAGTACTTC
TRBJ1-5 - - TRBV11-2 CASSVMEDQPQHF TGTGCCAGCAGCGTTATGGAAGATCAGCCCCAGCATTTT
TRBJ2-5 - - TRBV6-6 CASSNPGALVPQYF TGTGCCAGCAGTAACCCCGGGGCGCTAGTTCCCCAGTACTTC
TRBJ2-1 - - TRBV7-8 CASSSRVGNEQFF TGTGCCAGCAGCTCGAGGGTAGGCAATGAGCAGTTCTTC
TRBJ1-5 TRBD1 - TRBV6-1 CASILQGNGNQPQHF TGTGCCAGCATCTTACAGGGGAATGGCAATCAGCCCCAGCATTTT
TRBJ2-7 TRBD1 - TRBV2 CASRPGQGAYEQYF TGTGCCAGCAGACCGGGACAGGGGGCCTACGAGCAGTACTTC